This entry describes one T cell receptor (beta chain). Its antigen is undetermined. The data are from a study of cytomegalovirus exposure and HLA in healthy donors. General observations from the study: From TCR beta sequences, most subjects' HLA-A and HLA-B alleles were reportedly predicted accurately. Presence/absence analyses treated sequencing depth as roughly uniform across donors. Listed as cytomegalovirus-associated were 164 TCR beta chains.

This CDR3 has 15 amino acids. The germline V and J ends were trimmed by 2 bases and 5 bases, with 15 bases remaining between them. Germline V gene data show CDR1 as WNHNN and CDR2 as SYGVQD (reference sequence). Primers: 60 Vbeta forward and 13 Jbeta reverse. The protocol was immunoSEQ multiplex PCR, while the TCRdb copy is restricted to in-frame clones and leaves out a portion. The repertoire holds fewer than 100,000 clones, with over 65% as singletons. The J gene is TRBJ2-5, the V gene TRBV10-1; a weak D match, TRBD1 (5 bases). What was sequenced was PBMCs. The clonotype was recovered from a woman aged 55 to 70 in good health and CMV-seronegative. The CDR3 region is CASSEGASLTETQYF. The CDR3 DNA reads TGCGCCAGCAGTGAGGGGGCGTCCTTAACGGAGACCCAGTACTTC.